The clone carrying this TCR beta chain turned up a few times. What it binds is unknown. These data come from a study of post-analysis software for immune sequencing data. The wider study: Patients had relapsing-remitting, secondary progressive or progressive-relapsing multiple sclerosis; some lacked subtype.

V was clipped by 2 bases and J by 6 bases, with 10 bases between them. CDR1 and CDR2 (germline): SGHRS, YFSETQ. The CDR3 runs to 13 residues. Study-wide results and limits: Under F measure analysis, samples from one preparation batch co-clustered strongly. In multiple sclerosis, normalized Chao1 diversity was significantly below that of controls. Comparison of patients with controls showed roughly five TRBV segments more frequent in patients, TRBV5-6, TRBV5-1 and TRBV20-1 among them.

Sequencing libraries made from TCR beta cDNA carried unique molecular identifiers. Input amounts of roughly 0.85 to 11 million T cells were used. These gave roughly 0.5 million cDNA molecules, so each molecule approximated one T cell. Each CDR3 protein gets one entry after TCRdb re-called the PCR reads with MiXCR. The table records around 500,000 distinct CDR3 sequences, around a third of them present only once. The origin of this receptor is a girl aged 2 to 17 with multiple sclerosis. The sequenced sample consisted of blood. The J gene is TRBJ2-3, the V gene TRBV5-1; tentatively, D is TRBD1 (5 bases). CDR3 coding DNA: TGCGCCAGCAGCTTTGACAGAACCGATACGCAGTATTTT. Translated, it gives CASSFDRTDTQYF.